These T cell receptor beta chains were read from a single sample in a study of T-cell reconstitution after alpha-beta-depleted transplantation in children. In TCRdb, the PCR reads were re-called with MiXCR into one record per CDR3 protein. This sample has approximately 500,000 distinct CDR3 sequences, with 8% to 11% found just once. This material consisted of PBMCs, taken before TCRalphabeta/CD19-depleted stem cell transplant. Receptors originate from a child aged 2-15 years with inherited bone marrow failure, due to receive a stem cell transplant. Both conserved end residues are part of each CDR3. D genes are given only for firm matches. Some rows mark clone size as missing; the rest say once, few, many or name a class of expanded clone.

abundance | d_gene | j_gene | v_gene | CDR3nt | CDR3aa
many | . | TRBJ2-3 | TRBV5-1 | TGCGCCAGCAGCTTGGGGGCCTTAACAGATACGCAGTATTTT | CASSLGALTDTQYF
many | TRBD2 | TRBJ2-7 | TRBV5-1 | TGCGCCAGCAGCTTGGCTGCTAGCGGGGATATCTACGAGCAGTACTTC | CASSLAASGDIYEQYF
few | . | TRBJ2-3 | TRBV7-9 | TGTGCCAGCAGCCGGGCTGAGGGGCAGTATTTT | CASSRAEGQYF
many | TRBD2 | TRBJ2-5 | TRBV27 | TGTGCCAGCAGCCCCGGGGTAGCGGGGTTACAAGAGACCCAGTACTTC | CASSPGVAGLQETQYF
many | . | TRBJ2-1 | TRBV7-9 | TGTGCCAGCAGCTTAAGGTCGGCGCAGGGGCATGAGCAGTTCTTC | CASSLRSAQGHEQFF
few | . | TRBJ2-3 | TRBV7-9 | TGTGCCAGCAGCTTAGTTGTCAGGCCCTCTAGCACAGATACGCAGTATTTT | CASSLVVRPSSTDTQYF
many | . | TRBJ1-4 | TRBV6-1 | TGTGCCAGCAGCTCAGGGACAATTAATGAAAAACTGTTTTTT | CASSSGTINEKLFF
many | TRBD2 | TRBJ2-1 | TRBV7-9 | TGTGCCAGCAGCTCGACTAGCGTAAATGAGCAGTTCTTC | CASSSTSVNEQFF
. | . | TRBJ2-7 | TRBV28 | TGTGCCAGCAGTTTATACGACGGGTGGTACTTC | CASSLYDGWYF
many | . | TRBJ1-1 | TRBV7-9 | TGTGCCAGCAGCTCATCAGGGGTCTCCACTGAAGCTTTCTTT | CASSSSGVSTEAFF
. | TRBD1 | TRBJ2-2 | TRBV27 | TGTGCCAGCAGTTTCGGGACGGGACAGGGGCGATCCACCGGGGAGCTGTTTTTT | CASSFGTGQGRSTGELFF
many | TRBD2 | TRBJ2-7 | TRBV9 | TGTGCCAGCAGCCCCGAACTAGCGGGAGGTCGACTTTACGAGCAGTACTTC | CASSPELAGGRLYEQYF
many | TRBD1 | TRBJ1-2 | TRBV28 | TGTGCCAGCAGTTTTCCCCTGACAGGGGTCAATGGCTACACCTTC | CASSFPLTGVNGYTF
. | . | TRBJ2-1 | TRBV7-9 | TGTGCCAGCAGCTCTCCTCATGGGGCCTTAAATGAGCAGTTCTTC | CASSSPHGALNEQFF
many | . | TRBJ1-1 | TRBV25-1 | TGTGCCAGCAGCTTGGGACACCTGAACACTGAAGCTTTCTTT | CASSLGHLNTEAFF
many | TRBD1 | TRBJ1-6 | TRBV7-2 | TGTGCCAGCAGCTTAAGGGCGGGACAGACTAATTCACCCCTCCACTTT | CASSLRAGQTNSPLHF
few | . | TRBJ1-2 | TRBV18 | TGTGCCAGCTCACCGGAGACAGCTAACTATGGCTACACCTTC | CASSPETANYGYTF
many | TRBD1 | TRBJ1-2 | TRBV15 | TGTGCCACCAGCAGAGGGCAGGGGGCCTTAAACTATGGCTACACCTTC | CATSRGQGALNYGYTF
many | TRBD2 | TRBJ2-3 | TRBV29-1 | TGCAGCGGGAGACTAGCGGGAGGGCCAAGCACAGATACGCAGTATTTT | CSGRLAGGPSTDTQYF
few | . | TRBJ2-7 | TRBV28 | TGTGCCAGCAGTTTCGGCGTTTACTCCTACGAGCAGTACTTC | CASSFGVYSYEQYF
few | . | TRBJ1-4 | TRBV20-1 | TGCAGTGCTAGAGCCGTGGCAGGCCGAACCTCAACTAATGAAAAACTGTTTTTT | CSARAVAGRTSTNEKLFF
. | TRBD1 | TRBJ2-1 | TRBV3-1 | TGTGCCAGCACCGCAAGGGACAGCTCCTACAATGAGCAGTTCTTC | CASTARDSSYNEQFF
many | TRBD1 | TRBJ1-2 | TRBV27 | TGTGCCACTTCAGGGGGCGGCTATGGCTACACCTTC | CATSGGGYGYTF
. | . | TRBJ2-2 | TRBV20-1 | TGCAGTGCTAGAGATCAACGCCGCCTGAACACCGGGGAGCTGTTTTTT | CSARDQRRLNTGELFF
. | . | TRBJ1-2 | TRBV27 | TGTGCCAGCAGCCCTAGGGGGTCAAACTATGGCTACACCTTC | CASSPRGSNYGYTF
many | . | TRBJ2-3 | TRBV6-2/TRBV6-3 | TGTGCCAGCAGTTACTCTGTCACAGATACGCAGTATTTT | CASSYSVTDTQYF
many | . | TRBJ2-7 | TRBV29-1 | TGCAGCGTTTCTACGGGTTGGAGGAGCTCCTACGAGCAGTACTTC | CSVSTGWRSSYEQYF
many | . | TRBJ2-7 | TRBV5-1 | TGCGCCAGCAGCCCCCAGGGAGCGGCCTACGAGCAGTACTTC | CASSPQGAAYEQYF
many | TRBD1 | TRBJ1-2 | TRBV20-1 | TGCAGTAGAAAAGGACAGGGGGACTATGGCTACACCTTC | CSRKGQGDYGYTF